These T cell receptor beta chains were read from a single sample in a study of technical replicates of blood from a few donors. Libraries were prepared by immunoSEQ multiplex PCR; TCRdb keeps only in-frame clonotypes and omits some of them. The profile shows about 79,000 clones, 85% to 95% of them singletons. Input material: T cells isolated from PBMCs. The receptors shown here come from a human donor in good health. Both conserved end residues are part of each CDR3. The order of the fields is clone size, V gene, CDR3 length, D gene, J gene, CDR3 DNA, CDR3 protein. A D gene is named only where the DNA matches it firmly. Not every row has a clone size; where given, it reads once, few, many or a size class.

>.|TRBV7-2|14|.|TRBJ2-7
TGTGCCAGCAGCGCCAGCGGGACAAAACCTGGGCAGTACTTC
CASSASGTKPGQYF
>.|TRBV6-1|15|TRBD2|TRBJ2-1
TGTGCCAGCAGCAGCGGGAGGGGCTCCTACAATGAGCAGTTCTTC
CASSSGRGSYNEQFF
>.|TRBV7-6|14|.|TRBJ1-6
TGTGCCATTAAGAGCGGGGGTTATAATTCACCCCTCCACTTT
CAIKSGGYNSPLHF
>.|TRBV7-8|16|TRBD2|TRBJ2-7
TGTGCCAGCAGCTTACCCAGCGGGACTTCCTTCTACGAGCAGTACTTC
CASSLPSGTSFYEQYF
>.|TRBV29-1|15|.|TRBJ2-7
TGCAGCGTTGAAAAGTACCGGGACAACTCCTACGAGCAGTACTTC
CSVEKYRDNSYEQYF
>.|TRBV9|18|TRBD2|TRBJ2-3
TGTGCCAGCAGCGTATCCCTAGCGGGAGGGCGGGTCCCAGATACGCAGTATTTT
CASSVSLAGGRVPDTQYF
>.|TRBV19|15|TRBD2|TRBJ2-7
TGTGCCAGTAGCAATTCCGGGACTAGCGGGACCGAGCAGTACTTC
CASSNSGTSGTEQYF
>once|TRBV9|17|TRBD2|TRBJ2-5
TGTGCCAGCAGCGTTGCTCACGGGGTGGAGCGGGGCGAGACCCAGTACTTC
CASSVAHGVERGETQYF
>.|TRBV4-1|16|TRBD2|TRBJ2-3
TGCGCCAGCAGCCGACTCGGACTAGCGGGGGGCGATACGCAGTATTTT
CASSRLGLAGGDTQYF
>.|TRBV7-2|15|TRBD1|TRBJ2-7
TGTGCCAGCAGCTGGGACAGGGGGAGCTCCTACGAGCAGTACTTC
CASSWDRGSSYEQYF
>.|TRBV5-4|16|TRBD2|TRBJ2-3
TGTGCCAGCAGCTTGGGTGGGACTAGCAGCACAGATACGCAGTATTTT
CASSLGGTSSTDTQYF
>.|TRBV5-1|17|.|TRBJ2-7
TGCGCCAGCAGCTTGGGGCCTAGCGCGAGATCCTCCTACGAGCAGTACTTC
CASSLGPSARSSYEQYF
>.|TRBV5-1|14|.|TRBJ1-5
TGCGCCAGCAGCTTGGGGGAAAGCGGGCAGCCCCAGCATTTT
CASSLGESGQPQHF
>.|TRBV5-1|18|.|TRBJ1-1
TGCGCCAGCAGCTTGGAATGGCAGGGCAGGGGAACGAACACTGAAGCTTTCTTT
CASSLEWQGRGTNTEAFF
>.|TRBV27|15|TRBD1|TRBJ2-7
TGTGCCAGCAGTTCCCCGGGACAGGGCGCCTACGAGCAGTACTTC
CASSSPGQGAYEQYF
>.|TRBV5-1|19|TRBD2|TRBJ2-5
TGCGCCAGCAGCTTGGTTAGGACTAGCGTGATCGGGGACCAAGAGACCCAGTACTTC
CASSLVRTSVIGDQETQYF
>once|TRBV27|15|.|TRBJ1-3
TGTGCCAGCAGTCTCCAGGGTTACTCTGGAAACACCATATATTTT
CASSLQGYSGNTIYF
>.|TRBV5-4|11|TRBD1|TRBJ2-7
TGTGCCAGCAGCGCGGACAGGAAAGAGTACTTC
CASSADRKEYF
>.|TRBV28|12|.|TRBJ1-5
TGTGCCAGCAGCCTCCTCAGGCAGCCCCAGCATTTT
CASSLLRQPQHF
>.|TRBV2|15|.|TRBJ1-3
TGTGCCAGCAGTGAACGGAGGAGCTCTGGAAACACCATATATTTT
CASSERRSSGNTIYF
>.|TRBV19|14|.|TRBJ1-5
TGTGCCAGTAGTCTAACAGGGTCGGGTCAGCCCCAGCATTTT
CASSLTGSGQPQHF
>.|TRBV28|13|TRBD1|TRBJ1-2
TGTGCCAGCGGTGAGACAGGGACCTATGGCTACACCTTC
CASGETGTYGYTF
>.|TRBV29-1|12|TRBD2|TRBJ2-7
TGCAGCGTTGAAGGGACTAGTGACGAGCAGTACTTC
CSVEGTSDEQYF
>.|TRBV27|14|TRBD2|TRBJ2-7
TGTGCCAGCAGTTTAGTAGCGGGGGACGACGAGCAGTACTTC
CASSLVAGDDEQYF
>.|TRBV5-1|16|.|TRBJ2-3
TGCGCCAGCAGCTTGGGGACAGACCCTAGCACAGATACGCAGTATTTT
CASSLGTDPSTDTQYF
>.|TRBV27|14|.|TRBJ2-3
TGTGCCAGCAGGGTTAGCGGTAGCACAGATACGCAGTATTTT
CASRVSGSTDTQYF
>.|TRBV5-6|15|.|TRBJ2-6
TGTGCCAGCAGCATTCTTGGGCCTTTGGGGGGCGTCCTGACTTTC
CASSILGPLGGVLTF
>.|TRBV2|15|.|TRBJ1-2
TGTGCCAGCAGTGGGGGCGGGACGGCTAACTATGGCTACACCTTC
CASSGGGTANYGYTF
>.|TRBV21-1|16|.|TRBJ1-1
TGTGCCAGCAGCAAGGGGTATGGAGGTCGAGAGGCTGAAGCTTTCTTT
CASSKGYGGREAEAFF
>.|TRBV28|19|TRBD2|TRBJ2-5
TGTGCCAGCAGTTTCCCGACGACTAGCGGGAAGGATCGAGCGGAGACCCAGTACTTC
CASSFPTTSGKDRAETQYF
>.|TRBV28|16|.|TRBJ1-5
TGTGCCAGCAGTTCAGGAGGGACTGGGAGCAATCAGCCCCAGCATTTT
CASSSGGTGSNQPQHF
>.|TRBV23-1|14|TRBD2|TRBJ2-1
TGCGCCAGCACCGACGGGGCAGGGAGGGATGAGCAGTTCTTC
CASTDGAGRDEQFF
>.|TRBV6-1|14|.|TRBJ1-3
TGTGCCAGCATGGAGGTATTCTCTGGAAACACCATATATTTT
CASMEVFSGNTIYF
>.|TRBV6-5|15|.|TRBJ2-5
TGTGCCAGCAGTTACTATCAAGCTACTGTCGAGACCCAGTACTTC
CASSYYQATVETQYF
>.|TRBV28|19|.|TRBJ2-4
TGTGCCAGCAGTTTAACAAGAGTTAGCGGTCCCTTAGCCAAAAACATTCAGTACTTC
CASSLTRVSGPLAKNIQYF
>.|TRBV6-5|15|.|TRBJ1-1
TGTGCCAGCAGTTACTCGGAGGGAGGAGGCACTGAAGCTTTCTTT
CASSYSEGGGTEAFF
>.|TRBV6-6|15|TRBD1|TRBJ1-2
TGTGCCAGCAGACTCAGAGCCGGACAGGGCTATGGCTACACCTTC
CASRLRAGQGYGYTF
>.|TRBV13|14|.|TRBJ2-5
TGTGCCAGCAGCTTTCGGACAATCCAAGAGACCCAGTACTTC
CASSFRTIQETQYF
>.|TRBV19|14|.|TRBJ2-5
TGTGCCAGTAGTATTCAGGGTAGCCGAGAGACCCAGTACTTC
CASSIQGSRETQYF
>.|TRBV5-1|17|TRBD2|TRBJ2-1
TGCGCCAGCAGCTTGGATGGGTCCCCGGGGGGACACAATGAGCAGTTCTTC
CASSLDGSPGGHNEQFF
>.|TRBV7-3|12|.|TRBJ2-1
TGTGCCAGCAGCTTAAGCCTAGGTGAGCAGTTCTTC
CASSLSLGEQFF
>.|TRBV5-6|18|TRBD2|TRBJ2-3
TGTGCCAGCAGCTTGTTCTTCACTAGCGGGGGATTAAGTGATACGCAGTATTTT
CASSLFFTSGGLSDTQYF